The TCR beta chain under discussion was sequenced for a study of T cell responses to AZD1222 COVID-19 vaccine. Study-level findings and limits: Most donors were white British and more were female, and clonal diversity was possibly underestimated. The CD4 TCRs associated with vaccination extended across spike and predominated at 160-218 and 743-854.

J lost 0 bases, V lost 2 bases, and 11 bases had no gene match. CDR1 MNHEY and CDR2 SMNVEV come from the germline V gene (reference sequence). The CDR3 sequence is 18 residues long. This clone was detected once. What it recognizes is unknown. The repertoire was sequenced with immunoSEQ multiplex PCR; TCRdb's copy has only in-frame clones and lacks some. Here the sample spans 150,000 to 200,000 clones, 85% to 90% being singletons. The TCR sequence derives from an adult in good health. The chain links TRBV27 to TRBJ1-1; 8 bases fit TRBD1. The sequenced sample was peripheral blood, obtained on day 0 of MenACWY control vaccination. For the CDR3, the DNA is TGTGCCAGCAGTTTAGTACAGACAGGGGCCGACATGAACACTGAAGCTTTCTTT. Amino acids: CASSLVQTGADMNTEAFF.